This T cell receptor beta chain was captured by sequencing in a study of radiotherapy plus CTLA-4 blockade in lung cancer. Sequenced by immunoSEQ multiplex PCR; TCRdb stores in-frame clones only, minus some. The sample includes more than 95,000 clones, 60% to 75% seen only once; the top ten take about 3%. CDR1 is SGDLS, CDR2 YYNGEE, per germline. V dropped 2 bases and J dropped 0 bases, with 15 bases sitting between them. The CDR3 runs to 17 residues. The gene calls are TRBV9 and TRBJ1-3; D is perhaps TRBD1 (6 bases). The sequencing here drew on peripheral blood, taken from a patient treated with radiotherapy plus ipilimumab. This receptor was identified in a human donor with non-small cell lung cancer who had a partial response to radiotherapy plus ipilimumab. Some clones in this sample may be carry-over from other donors' samples. The CDR3 loop is CASSVWDILSSGNTIYF. DNA for the CDR3: TGTGCCAGCAGCGTTTGGGACATTCTGAGCTCTGGAAACACCATATATTTT. The variable domain in full, with the rest retrieved from reference TRBV9 and TRBJ1-3, is DSGVTQTPKHLITATGQRVTLRCSPRSGDLSVYWYQQSLDQGLQFLIQYYNGEERAKGNILERFSAQQFPDLHSELNLSSLELGDSALYFCASSVWDILSSGNTIYFGEGSWLTVV.